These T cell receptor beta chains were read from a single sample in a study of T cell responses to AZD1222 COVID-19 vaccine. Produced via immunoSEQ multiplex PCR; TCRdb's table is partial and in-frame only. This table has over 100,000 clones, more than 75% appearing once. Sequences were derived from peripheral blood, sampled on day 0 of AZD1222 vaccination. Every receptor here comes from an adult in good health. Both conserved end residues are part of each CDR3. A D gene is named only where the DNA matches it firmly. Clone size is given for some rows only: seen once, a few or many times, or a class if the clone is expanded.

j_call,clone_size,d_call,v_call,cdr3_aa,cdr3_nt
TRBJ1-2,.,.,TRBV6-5,CASSRGQRANYGYTF,TGTGCCAGCAGTCGCGGACAGAGAGCTAACTATGGCTACACCTTC
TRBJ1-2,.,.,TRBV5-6,CASSLDLGQNYGYTF,TGTGCCAGCAGCTTGGATTTAGGTCAGAACTATGGCTACACCTTC
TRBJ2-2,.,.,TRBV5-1,CASSLFSNRLKGSGELFF,TGCGCCAGCAGCTTGTTTTCCAACAGGCTCAAGGGATCAGGGGAGCTGTTTTTT
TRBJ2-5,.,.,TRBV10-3,CAISESSTPPGTQYF,TGTGCCATCAGTGAGTCGTCGACTCCGCCGGGGACCCAGTACTTC
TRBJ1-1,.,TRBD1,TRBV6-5,CASPTGSGTEAFF,TGTGCCAGTCCGACAGGGAGTGGCACTGAAGCTTTCTTT
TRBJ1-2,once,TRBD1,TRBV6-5,CASRRTGVNYGYTF,TGTGCCAGCAGGCGAACAGGGGTAAACTATGGCTACACCTTC
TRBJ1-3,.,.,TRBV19,CASSIRAGNTIYF,TGTGCCAGTAGTATTCGCGCCGGAAACACCATATATTTT
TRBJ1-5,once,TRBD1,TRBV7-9,CASSGQGDQPQHF,TGTGCCAGCAGCGGACAGGGAGATCAGCCCCAGCATTTT
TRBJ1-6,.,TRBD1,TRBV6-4,CASSDSGQGNSPLHF,TGTGCCAGCAGTGACTCGGGACAGGGAAATTCACCCCTCCACTTT
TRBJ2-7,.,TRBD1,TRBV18,CASSQPGQNQGEQYF,TGTGCCAGCTCACAACCGGGACAGAATCAGGGGGAGCAGTACTTC
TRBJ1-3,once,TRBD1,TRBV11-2,CASSWRTGRRAGNTIYF,TGTGCCAGCAGCTGGCGGACAGGGCGAAGAGCTGGAAACACCATATATTTT
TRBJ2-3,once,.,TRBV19,CASSISSAGRPTDTQYF,TGTGCCAGTAGTATAAGCAGCGCGGGGAGGCCTACAGATACGCAGTATTTT
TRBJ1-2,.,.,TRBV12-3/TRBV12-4,CASSPRSDYGYTF,TGTGCCAGCAGTCCCCGGTCGGACTATGGCTACACCTTC
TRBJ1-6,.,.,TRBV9,CASRDTRLGNNSPLHF,TGTGCCAGCAGAGACACACGGCTCGGGAATAATTCACCCCTCCACTTT
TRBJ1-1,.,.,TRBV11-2,CASSPAAGEYTEAFF,TGTGCCAGCAGCCCCGCCGCAGGGGAGTACACTGAAGCTTTCTTT
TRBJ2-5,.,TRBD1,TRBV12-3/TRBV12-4,CASRRQGVETQYF,TGTGCCAGCAGACGACAGGGGGTTGAGACCCAGTACTTC
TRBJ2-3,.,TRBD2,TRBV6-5,CASSWTSGGRTDTQYF,TGTGCCAGCAGTTGGACTAGCGGGGGACGCACAGATACGCAGTATTTT
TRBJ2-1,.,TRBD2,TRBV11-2,CASSRTQGGGIDEQFF,TGTGCCAGCAGCCGGACCCAGGGCGGGGGGATCGATGAGCAGTTCTTC
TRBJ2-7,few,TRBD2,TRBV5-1,CASSTGGLAGAYEQYF,TGCGCCAGCAGCACCGGAGGACTAGCGGGGGCCTACGAGCAGTACTTC
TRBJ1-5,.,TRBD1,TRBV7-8,CASSLEGQGAGNQPQHF,TGTGCCAGCAGCTTAGAGGGACAGGGGGCCGGCAATCAGCCCCAGCATTTT
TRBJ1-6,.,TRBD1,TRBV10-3,CAISAVGTGGSPLHF,TGTGCCATCAGTGCAGTGGGGACAGGGGGATCACCCCTCCACTTT
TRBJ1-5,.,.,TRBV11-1,CASSLAPGVGQPQHF,TGTGCCAGCAGCTTAGCGCCCGGGGTGGGTCAGCCCCAGCATTTT
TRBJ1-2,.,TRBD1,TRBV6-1,CASSEAQGAQEGYTF,TGTGCCAGCAGTGAAGCGCAGGGGGCACAGGAGGGCTACACCTTC
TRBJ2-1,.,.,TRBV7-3,CASSPGLQSDEQFF,TGTGCCAGCAGCCCGGGACTTCAATCGGATGAGCAGTTCTTC
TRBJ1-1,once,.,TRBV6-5,CASRQTPGTEAFF,TGTGCCAGCAGGCAGACTCCGGGCACTGAAGCTTTCTTT
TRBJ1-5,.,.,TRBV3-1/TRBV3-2,CASSPWAGTGSNQPQHF,TGTGCCAGCAGCCCCTGGGCAGGTACTGGTAGCAATCAGCCCCAGCATTTT
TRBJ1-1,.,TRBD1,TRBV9,CASSVRTGNTEAFF,TGTGCCAGCAGCGTTCGGACAGGTAACACTGAAGCTTTCTTT
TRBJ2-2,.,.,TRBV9,CASSVASAGELFF,TGTGCCAGCAGCGTAGCTTCTGCTGGGGAGCTGTTTTTT
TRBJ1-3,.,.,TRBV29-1,CSVVQEIGNTIYF,TGCAGCGTTGTTCAGGAGATTGGAAACACCATATATTTT
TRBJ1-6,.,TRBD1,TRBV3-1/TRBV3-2,CASSQTQGSQSPLHF,TGTGCCAGCAGCCAAACACAGGGGTCGCAATCACCCCTCCACTTT
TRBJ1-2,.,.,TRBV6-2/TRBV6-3,CASSVEPNYGYTF,TGTGCCAGCAGCGTGGAGCCTAACTATGGCTACACCTTC
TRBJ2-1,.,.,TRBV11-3,CASSSRTAAYNEQFF,TGTGCCAGCAGCTCGCGGACCGCCGCCTACAATGAGCAGTTCTTC
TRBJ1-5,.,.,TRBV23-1,CASSPSRAQHF,TGCGCCAGCAGCCCTTCTAGAGCCCAGCATTTT
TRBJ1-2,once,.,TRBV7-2,CASSLAGNAGYTF,TGTGCCAGCAGCTTAGCAGGGAATGCTGGCTACACCTTC
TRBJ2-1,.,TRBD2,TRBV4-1,CASSQIGARGVYNEQFF,TGCGCCAGCAGCCAAATAGGGGCGCGGGGGGTCTACAATGAGCAGTTCTTC
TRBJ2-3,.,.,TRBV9,CASSGSDTQYF,TGTGCCAGCAGCGGATCTGATACGCAGTATTTT
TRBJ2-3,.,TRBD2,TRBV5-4,CASSFVLAGGNTQYF,TGTGCCAGCAGCTTTGTACTAGCGGGGGGTAATACGCAGTATTTT
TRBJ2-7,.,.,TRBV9,CASSVEAGDYYEQYF,TGTGCCAGCAGCGTAGAGGCAGGGGACTACTACGAGCAGTACTTC
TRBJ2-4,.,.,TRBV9,CASSTGAGNIQYF,TGTGCCAGCAGCACGGGGGCAGGGAACATTCAGTACTTC
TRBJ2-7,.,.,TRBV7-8,CASSLLLREQYF,TGTGCCAGCAGCTTACTCCTGAGGGAGCAGTACTTC
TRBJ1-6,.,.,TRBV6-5,CASSPPRGAYSPLHF,TGTGCCAGCAGTCCCCCTAGGGGGGCGTATTCACCCCTCCACTTT
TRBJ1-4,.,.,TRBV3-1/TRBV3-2,CASSPGVLPGHRGKLFF,TGTGCCAGCAGCCCCGGCGTTTTGCCGGGACATAGAGGAAAACTGTTTTTT
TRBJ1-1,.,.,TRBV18,CASSWVGPGTSAEAFF,TGTGCCAGCTCATGGGTAGGTCCGGGTACGAGCGCTGAAGCTTTCTTT
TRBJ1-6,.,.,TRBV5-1,CASRAYGQVGNSPLHF,TGCGCCAGCAGGGCCTACGGGCAGGTTGGTAATTCACCCCTCCACTTT
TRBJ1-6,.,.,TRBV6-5,CASSYSDIQRGSPLHF,TGTGCCAGCAGTTACTCGGACATACAACGGGGTTCACCCCTCCACTTT
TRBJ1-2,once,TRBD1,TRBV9,CASSVSPGTGGGGYTF,TGTGCCAGCAGCGTTAGCCCCGGGACAGGGGGTGGTGGCTACACCTTC
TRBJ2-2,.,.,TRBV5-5,CASSVVVALNTGELFF,TGTGCCAGCAGCGTCGTAGTAGCGTTGAACACCGGGGAGCTGTTTTTT
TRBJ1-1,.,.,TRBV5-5,CASSFQRNTEAFF,TGTGCCAGCAGCTTTCAGAGGAACACTGAAGCTTTCTTT
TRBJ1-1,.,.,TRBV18,CASSPSGGDLYPPEAFF,TGTGCCAGCTCACCCAGCGGGGGGGATCTGTACCCGCCTGAAGCTTTCTTT
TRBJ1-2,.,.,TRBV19,CASSIVQKHGGYTF,TGTGCCAGTAGTATAGTTCAGAAGCACGGTGGCTACACCTTC
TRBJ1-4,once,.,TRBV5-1,CASSRSGGEKLFF,TGCGCCAGCAGCAGGTCGGGTGGGGAAAAACTGTTTTTT
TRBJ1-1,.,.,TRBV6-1,CASSENGQSKWPMAFF,TGTGCCAGCAGTGAAAACGGACAGTCTAAGTGGCCTATGGCTTTCTTT